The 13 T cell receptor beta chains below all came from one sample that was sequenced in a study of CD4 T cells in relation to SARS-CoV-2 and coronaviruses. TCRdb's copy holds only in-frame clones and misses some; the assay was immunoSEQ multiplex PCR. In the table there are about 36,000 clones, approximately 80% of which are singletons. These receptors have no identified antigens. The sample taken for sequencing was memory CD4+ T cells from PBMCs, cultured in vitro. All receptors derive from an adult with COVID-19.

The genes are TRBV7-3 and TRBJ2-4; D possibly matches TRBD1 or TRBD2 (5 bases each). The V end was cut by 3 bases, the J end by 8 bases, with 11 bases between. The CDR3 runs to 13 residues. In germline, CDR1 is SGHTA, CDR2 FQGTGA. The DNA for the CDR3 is TGTGCCAGCAGCTTCCAACAGGAGGACATTCAGTACTTC. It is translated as CASSFQQEDIQYF.

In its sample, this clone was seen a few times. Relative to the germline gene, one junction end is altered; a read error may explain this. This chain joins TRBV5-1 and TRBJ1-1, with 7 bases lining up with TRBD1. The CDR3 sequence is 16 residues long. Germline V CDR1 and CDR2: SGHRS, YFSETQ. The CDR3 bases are TGCGCCAGCAGTTTGGGTCCTCAGGGGGTGTACACTGAAGCTTTCTTT. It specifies CASSLGPQGVYTEAFF.

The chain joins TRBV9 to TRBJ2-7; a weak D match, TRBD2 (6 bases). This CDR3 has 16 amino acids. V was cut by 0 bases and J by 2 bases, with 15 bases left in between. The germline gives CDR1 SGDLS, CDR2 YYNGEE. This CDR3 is CASSVGRASVPYEQYF. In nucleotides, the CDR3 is TGTGCCAGCAGCGTAGGGAGGGCTAGCGTTCCCTACGAGCAGTACTTC.

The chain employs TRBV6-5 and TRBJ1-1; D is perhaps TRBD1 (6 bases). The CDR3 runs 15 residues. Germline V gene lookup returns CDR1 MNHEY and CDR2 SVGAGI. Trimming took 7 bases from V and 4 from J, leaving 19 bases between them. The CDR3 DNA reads TGTGCCAGCAACATCGGGGGCAGCGATGGCACTGAAGCTTTCTTT. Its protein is CASNIGGSDGTEAFF.

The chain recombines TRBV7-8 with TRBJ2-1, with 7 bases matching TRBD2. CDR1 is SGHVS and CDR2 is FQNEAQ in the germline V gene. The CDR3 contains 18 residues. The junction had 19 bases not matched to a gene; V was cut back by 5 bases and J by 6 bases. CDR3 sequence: CASSHETRSGGTTNEQFF. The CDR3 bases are TGTGCCAGCAGCCACGAAACGCGGTCGGGGGGAACCACCAATGAGCAGTTCTTC. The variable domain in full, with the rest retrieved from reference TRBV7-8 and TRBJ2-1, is GAGVSQSPRYKVAKRGQDVALRCDPISGHVSLFWYQQALGQGPEFLTYFQNEAQLDKSGLPSDRFFAERPEGSVSTLKIQRTQQEDSAVYLCASSHETRSGGTTNEQFFGPGTRLTVL.

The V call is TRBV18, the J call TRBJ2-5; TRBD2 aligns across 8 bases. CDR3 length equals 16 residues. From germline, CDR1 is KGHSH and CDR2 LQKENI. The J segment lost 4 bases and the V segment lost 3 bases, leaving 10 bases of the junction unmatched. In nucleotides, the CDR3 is TGTGCCAGCTCACCTCCGTCCCTAGCGGGTCCAGAGACCCAGTACTTC. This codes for CASSPPSLAGPETQYF.

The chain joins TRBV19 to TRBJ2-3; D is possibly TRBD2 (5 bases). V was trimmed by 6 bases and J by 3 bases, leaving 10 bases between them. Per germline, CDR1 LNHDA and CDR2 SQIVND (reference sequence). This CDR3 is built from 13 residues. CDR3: CASRKGGTDTQYF. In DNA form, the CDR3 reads TGTGCCAGTAGGAAGGGCGGGACAGATACGCAGTATTTT.

DNA for the CDR3: TGTGCCAGCAGCGACAGCGATGGCAATCAGCCCCAGCATTTT. Translating gives CASSDSDGNQPQHF. The rearrangement joins TRBV6-4 to TRBJ1-5; a possible D gene is TRBD1 (5 bases). The CDR3 covers 14 residues. Germline V lookup: CDR1 MRHNA, CDR2 SNTAGT. The V end was cut by 6 bases, the J end by 2 bases, with 11 bases between.

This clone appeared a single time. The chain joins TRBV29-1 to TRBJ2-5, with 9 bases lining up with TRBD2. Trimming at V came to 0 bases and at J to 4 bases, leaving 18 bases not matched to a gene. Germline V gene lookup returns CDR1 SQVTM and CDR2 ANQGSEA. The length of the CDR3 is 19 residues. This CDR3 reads CSVEDFRGGRAFRPETQYF. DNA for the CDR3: TGCAGCGTTGAAGATTTTAGGGGCGGGAGGGCCTTTCGTCCAGAGACCCAGTACTTC.

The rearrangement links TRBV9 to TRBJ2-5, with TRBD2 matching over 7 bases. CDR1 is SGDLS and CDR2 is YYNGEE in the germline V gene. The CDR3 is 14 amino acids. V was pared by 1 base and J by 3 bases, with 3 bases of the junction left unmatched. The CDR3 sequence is CASSVHLAEETQYF. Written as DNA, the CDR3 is TGTGCCAGCAGCGTACACCTAGCGGAAGAGACCCAGTACTTC.

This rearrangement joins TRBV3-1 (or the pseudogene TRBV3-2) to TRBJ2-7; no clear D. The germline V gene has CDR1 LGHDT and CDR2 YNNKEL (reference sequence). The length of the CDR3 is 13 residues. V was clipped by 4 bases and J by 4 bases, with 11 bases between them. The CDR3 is CASSPRTSYEQYF. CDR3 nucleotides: TGTGCCAGCAGCCCCCGGACCTCTTACGAGCAGTACTTC.

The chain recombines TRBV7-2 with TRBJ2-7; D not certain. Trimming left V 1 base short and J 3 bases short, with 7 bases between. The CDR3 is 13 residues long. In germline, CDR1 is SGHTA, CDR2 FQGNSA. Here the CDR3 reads CASSLGWIYEQYF. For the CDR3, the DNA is TGTGCCAGCAGCTTAGGGTGGATCTACGAGCAGTACTTC.

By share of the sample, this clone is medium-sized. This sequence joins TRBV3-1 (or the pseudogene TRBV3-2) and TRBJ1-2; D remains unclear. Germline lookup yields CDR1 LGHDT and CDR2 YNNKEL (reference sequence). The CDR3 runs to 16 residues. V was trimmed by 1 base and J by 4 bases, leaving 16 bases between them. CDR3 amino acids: CASSQVFRSPSYGYTF. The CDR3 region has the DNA TGTGCCAGCAGCCAAGTCTTCCGGAGCCCCTCCTATGGCTACACCTTC.